These T cell receptor beta chains were read from a single sample in a study of monozygotic twins with inflammatory bowel disease. Using the 5' RACE reads, TCRdb records one entry per CDR3 protein without DNA. The listing records roughly 170,000 distinct CDR3 sequences. Specimen: blood. All receptors come from a human donor with ulcerative colitis or Crohn's disease, or a healthy co-twin of an affected twin (not recorded which). Each CDR3 is given with its conserved first and last residue.

>TRBV12-3/TRBV12-4|TRBJ2-5
CASSLQARGTALAQYF
>TRBV7-6|TRBJ1-6
CASSLVSGNNSPLHF
>TRBV5-1|TRBJ1-2
CASSARDGYGYTF
>TRBV6-2/TRBV6-3|TRBJ2-7
CASSNELYEQYF
>TRBV7-2|TRBJ2-3
CASSLGYTTDTQYF
>TRBV6-1|TRBJ1-1
CASLILSGGTTEAFF
>TRBV6-2/TRBV6-3|TRBJ1-5
CASSSTPRGKPQHF
>TRBV7-9|TRBJ2-7
CASSRFSYEQYF
>TRBV6-2/TRBV6-3|TRBJ1-1
CASSTSGNTEAFF
>TRBV24-1|TRBJ2-3
CATSDTRDRQLAVTDTQYF
>TRBV5-1|TRBJ2-4
CASSGGSKNIQYF